Below are 7 T cell receptor beta chains sequenced from a single sample in a study of blood T cell repertoires in COVID-19. The table came from immunoSEQ multiplex PCR; TCRdb's copy has only in-frame clones and leaves some out. Here the sample spans approximately 39,000 clones, about 87% being singletons. The sequenced material came from peripheral blood. All receptors derive from a man aged 50 to 59 with active or convalescent COVID-19.

V and J are TRBV18 and TRBJ2-1, with 10 bases aligning to TRBD1. CDR3 length: 14 residues. V lost 3 bases to trimming and J lost 8 bases; unmatched junction nucleotides: 4. In germline, CDR1 is KGHSH, CDR2 LQKENI. The CDR3 DNA reads as TGTGCCAGCTCACCCCGACAGGGGGCGGATGAGCAGTTCTTC. As protein: CASSPRQGADEQFF.

The chain recombines TRBV24-1 with TRBJ2-5; no firm D call. The CDR3 is made up of 14 amino acids. CDR1 is KGHDR, CDR2 SFDVKD, per germline. Trimming took off 4 bases at V and 1 base at J, with 9 bases between the two ends. For the CDR3, the DNA is TGTGCCACCAGTGACCCTTGGGCCCAAGAGACCCAGTACTTC. Its translation: CATSDPWAQETQYF.

V is TRBV14 and J is TRBJ2-7; 9 nucleotides align to TRBD1. Per the germline V gene, CDR1 is SGHDN and CDR2 is FVKESK. The CDR3 covers 14 residues. The ends lost 5 bases at V and 0 bases at J; junction bases unmatched: 2. DNA of the CDR3: TGTGCCAGCAGCTTGGGACAGGGCTCCTACGAGCAGTACTTC. Translation: CASSLGQGSYEQYF.

This chain connects TRBV28 to TRBJ1-6; D not certain. The CDR3 contains 15 residues. With 7 bases removed from V and 1 base from J, the gap between germline ends came to 11 bases. Germline V gene data show CDR1 as MDHEN and CDR2 as SYDVKM. This CDR3 reads CASIPPGSYNSPLHF. CDR3 DNA sequence: TGTGCCAGCATTCCCCCGGGATCCTATAATTCACCCCTCCACTTT. Full variable domain (remainder filled in from reference TRBV28 and TRBJ1-6): DVKVTQSSRYLVKRTGEKVFLECVQDMDHENMFWYRQDPGLGLRLIYFSYDVKMKEKGDIPEGYSVSREKKERFSLILESASTNQTSMYLCASIPPGSYNSPLHFGNGTRLTVT.

The chain recombines TRBV12-3 or TRBV12-4 with TRBJ1-2; 7 positions agree with TRBD1. V gave up 8 bases and J gave up 8 bases; unmatched junction bases: 11. This CDR3 spans 13 amino acids. The CDR3, as DNA: TGTGCCAGCGTTCCCATAGGGGGCCTCGGCTACACCTTC. Amino acid sequence: CASVPIGGLGYTF.

The V call is TRBV5-6, the J call TRBJ1-5; TRBD1 matches at 9 bases. V gave up 4 bases and J gave up 7 bases; unmatched junction bases: 9. Germline V gene lookup returns CDR1 SGHDT and CDR2 YYEEEE. The CDR3 has 15 residues. Written as DNA, the CDR3 is TGTGCCAGCAGCAAAGGACAGGGGCGAGAGCAGCCCCAGCATTTT. It encodes CASSKGQGREQPQHF.

The V call is TRBV28, the J call TRBJ1-3, with no clear D. The germline V gene has CDR1 MDHEN and CDR2 SYDVKM. The CDR3 contains 12 residues. Trimming removed 3 bases from V and 4 bases from J, with 4 bases in between. This chain's CDR3 is CASSLAGNTIYF. The CDR3 coding sequence is TGTGCCAGCAGTTTGGCCGGAAACACCATATATTTT.